The following is a T cell receptor beta chain sequence with its context. This clonotype was counted ten times or more. The target of this receptor is not known. Base qualities were left out, and no much larger clone turns up one base away. In the paper's terms, the time point label means: pre-pandemic baseline sample and day 111 after first positive SARS-CoV-2 test. In the germline V gene, CDR1 corresponds to SGHDT and CDR2 to YYEEEE. The CDR3 spans 16 residues, from the cysteine through the phenylalanine. The kept DNA is CDR3 alone, 48 bases in frame from the first base. V is shortened by 6 bases, J by 4 bases, and the region joining them spans 22 bases. The sample originates from a study of kidney transplant recipient with SARS-CoV-2 infection (dated by TCRdb to 2020 to 2022). Sequencing was performed on an Illumina MiSeq. Profiling of the peripheral T cell repertoire targeted human TCRbeta genes. The authors' analysis ran thus. Beta-binomial modelling was used to test for differences in clonotype abundance while accounting for variability over time. Expanded clonotypes were screened against the ImmuneCODE reference database of SARS-CoV-2-associated TCRs and were mapped to viral genome regions. Further repertoire analyses covered TRBV gene usage, CDR3 length, CDR3 amino acid overlap between time points, clonotype abundance distributions and Jaccard similarity. TCRdb took the public reads, trimmed them with fastp at Q25, ran MiXCR for clone calling and kept in-frame beta chains. Identical CDR3 protein sequences are pooled into one entry, listed with their most common genes and DNA. TCRdb, not the authors, supplied the V and J calls. The sample table holds under 300,000 distinct CDR3 sequences, of which 29% were seen once. The top ten clonotypes cover about 7% of the sample.

Sample: a blood sample, taken at baseline and on roughly day 110 from a kidney transplant recipient. The sequence was collected from a young adult male patient who had COVID-19 and was a kidney transplant recipient. Post transplant, some T cells may arise from the graft donor. This chain is built from TRBV5-6 and TRBJ1-2; TRBD1 is perhaps the D gene, given 5 matching bases. The base sequence is TGTGCCAGCAACGACAGCAATAGTCGAAAGACCTATGGCTACACCTTC. The resulting protein is CASNDSNSRKTYGYTF.